This record covers a single T cell receptor beta chain. Its antigen is still unknown. This sample was included in a study of OX40 agonist ivuxolimab in advanced cancers. Study-wide context: From about 23 to 85 years was the age range, with a mean of roughly 59 years, and about 78% were male. Study-wide points: With doses of 0.1 to 3.0 mg/kg, CD4+ and CD8+ blood T cells had undergone clonal expansion by week 6. The study did not work out the antigen specificity of the expanded peripheral T cells. Compared with CD4+, CD8+ T cells on average had more expanded clones.

Trimming removed 5 bases at V and 5 bases at J, with 18 bases between. Germline V CDR1 and CDR2: SGHTA, FQGNSA. The CDR3 is 15 amino acids. This table comes from immunoSEQ multiplex PCR, and its TCRdb copy is limited to in-frame clones, with some not included. The sample records about 73,000 clones, around 90% being singletons. This rearrangement joins TRBV7-2 to TRBJ2-5; D is uncertain. The sample here was CD4+ or CD8+ T cells sorted from blood, taken in a trial of the OX40 agonist ivuxolimab. The TCR was taken from an adult with an advanced solid tumor such as melanoma, head and neck, liver or kidney cancer. CDR3: CASSLLKVPVETQYF. The CDR3 DNA sequence: TGTGCCAGCAGCCTACTAAAGGTACCCGTGGAGACCCAGTACTTC.